This T cell receptor beta chain was sequenced during a study of T cells after yellow fever vaccination. Study at large: Using CD3, CD45RA, CCR7 and CD95, the EM, EMRA, CM and Tscm memory subsets were sorted. The authors prepared low-cell-number fractions using SMART-Seq v4 Ultra Low Input.

The germline V gene encodes CDR1 MNHEY and CDR2 SVGAGI. With 7 bases removed from V and 7 bases from J, the gap between germline ends came to 10 bases. The CDR3 spans 11 residues. This clonotype was counted at least ten times. Study-level results: The secondary T-cell response peaked on day 5, not day 15, but was weaker.

5'RACE template switching generated TCR cDNA, adding a universal primer site and UMIs. TCRdb analysed the 5' RACE reads with MiXCR anew, one entry per CDR3 protein. The sample includes roughly 30,000 distinct CDR3 sequences, about 6% of them seen just once. The chain links TRBV6-5 to TRBJ1-1; D is uncertain. The receptor was derived from a man younger than 45 who received the YFV17D yellow fever vaccine. This material consisted of PBMCs, either bulk or a sorted T-cell subset (CD4+, CD8+, memory, or dextramer-sorted; not recorded which), taken on the day of the yellow fever booster vaccination. The CDR3 protein is CASNVGIEAFF. The DNA of the CDR3 is TGTGCCAGCAACGTAGGGATTGAAGCTTTCTTT.